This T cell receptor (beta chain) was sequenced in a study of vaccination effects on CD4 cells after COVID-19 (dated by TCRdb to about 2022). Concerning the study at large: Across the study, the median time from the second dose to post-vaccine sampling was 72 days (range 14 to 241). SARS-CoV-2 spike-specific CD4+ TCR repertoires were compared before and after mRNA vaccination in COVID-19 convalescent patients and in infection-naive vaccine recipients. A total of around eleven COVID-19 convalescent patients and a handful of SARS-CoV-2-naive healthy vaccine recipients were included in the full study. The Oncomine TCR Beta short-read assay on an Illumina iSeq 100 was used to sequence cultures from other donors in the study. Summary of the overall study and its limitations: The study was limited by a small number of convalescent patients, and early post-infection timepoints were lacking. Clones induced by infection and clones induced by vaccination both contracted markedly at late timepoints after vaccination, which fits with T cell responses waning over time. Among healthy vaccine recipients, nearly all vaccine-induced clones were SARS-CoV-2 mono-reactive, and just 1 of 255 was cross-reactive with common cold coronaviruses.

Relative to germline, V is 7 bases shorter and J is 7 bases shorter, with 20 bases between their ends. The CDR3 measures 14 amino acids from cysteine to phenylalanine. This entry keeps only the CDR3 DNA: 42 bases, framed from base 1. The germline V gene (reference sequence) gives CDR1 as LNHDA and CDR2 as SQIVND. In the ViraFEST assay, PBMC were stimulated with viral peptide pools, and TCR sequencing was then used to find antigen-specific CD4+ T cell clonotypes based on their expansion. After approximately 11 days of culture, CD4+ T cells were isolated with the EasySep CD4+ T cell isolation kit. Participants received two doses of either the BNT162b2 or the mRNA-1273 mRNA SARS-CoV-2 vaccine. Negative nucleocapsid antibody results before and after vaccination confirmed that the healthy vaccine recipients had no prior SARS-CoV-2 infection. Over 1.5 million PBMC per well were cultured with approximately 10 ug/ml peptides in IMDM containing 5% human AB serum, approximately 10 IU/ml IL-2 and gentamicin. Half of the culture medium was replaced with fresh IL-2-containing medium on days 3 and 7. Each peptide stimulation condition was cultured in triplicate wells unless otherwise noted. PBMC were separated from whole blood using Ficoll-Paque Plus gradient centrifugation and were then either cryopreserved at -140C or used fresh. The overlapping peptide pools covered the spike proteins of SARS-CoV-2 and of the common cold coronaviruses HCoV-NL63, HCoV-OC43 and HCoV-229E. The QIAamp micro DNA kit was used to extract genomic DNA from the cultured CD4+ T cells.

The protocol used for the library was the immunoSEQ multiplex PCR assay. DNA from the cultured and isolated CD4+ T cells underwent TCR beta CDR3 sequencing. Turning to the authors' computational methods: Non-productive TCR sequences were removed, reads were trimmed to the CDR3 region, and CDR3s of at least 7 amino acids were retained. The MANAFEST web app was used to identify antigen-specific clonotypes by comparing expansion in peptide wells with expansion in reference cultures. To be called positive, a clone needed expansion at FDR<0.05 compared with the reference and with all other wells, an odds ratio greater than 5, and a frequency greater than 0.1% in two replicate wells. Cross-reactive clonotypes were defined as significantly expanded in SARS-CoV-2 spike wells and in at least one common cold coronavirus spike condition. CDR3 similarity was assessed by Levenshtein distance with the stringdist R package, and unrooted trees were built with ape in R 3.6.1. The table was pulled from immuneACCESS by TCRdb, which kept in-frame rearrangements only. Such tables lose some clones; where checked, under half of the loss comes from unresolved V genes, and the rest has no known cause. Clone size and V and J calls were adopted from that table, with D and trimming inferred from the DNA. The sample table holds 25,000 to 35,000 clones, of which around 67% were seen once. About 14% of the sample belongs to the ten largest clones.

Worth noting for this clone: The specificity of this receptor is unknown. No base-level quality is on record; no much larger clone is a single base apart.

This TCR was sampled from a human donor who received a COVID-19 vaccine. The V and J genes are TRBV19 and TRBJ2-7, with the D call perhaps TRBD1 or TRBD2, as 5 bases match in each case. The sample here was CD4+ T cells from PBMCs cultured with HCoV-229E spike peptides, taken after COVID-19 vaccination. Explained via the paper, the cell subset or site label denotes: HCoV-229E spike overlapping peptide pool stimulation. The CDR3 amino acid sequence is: CASTVGAQGGEQYF. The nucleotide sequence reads TGTGCCAGTACCGTTGGGGCGCAGGGCGGGGAGCAGTACTTC.